This T cell receptor (beta chain) was identified during a study of cytomegalovirus exposure and HLA in healthy donors (dated by TCRdb to 2016 to 2017). Background for the entire study: According to a later analysis, one platform produced both the 120 validation repertoires and the 666 repertoires of the first cohort. To predict cytomegalovirus infection status, the study combined high-throughput TCR immunosequencing, statistical association of individual TCRs with disease status, and machine learning. The study aimed to test whether signatures of past pathogen exposure could be identified by cataloging public T cell receptors. In addition to the first cohort of hundreds of subjects, a separate validation cohort of approximately 120 different subjects was used. What the study reported, not specific to this receptor: According to the authors, the approach could potentially be generalized to other disease states and immunological phenotypes. The validation cohort had no HLA typing available for a later analysis, so co-occurrence within that cohort was assessed over all 120 or so repertoires. In the study, 150 to 200 TCR beta chains were listed as associated with cytomegalovirus. In both the original and validation cohorts, the classifier was reported to diagnose cytomegalovirus status with high specificity and sensitivity. Three of the identified cytomegalovirus-associated TCR beta chains were confirmed in vitro to be specific for cytomegalovirus antigens. Most TCR sequences were observed very rarely across donors, whereas some public TCRs were present in many individuals. Of the cluster scores, around 95% were above 0 in a later analysis, which found that TCRs clustered in the first cohort also tended to co-occur in the 95 to 150 validation repertoires.

This clone was seen just once. The clone's antigen remains unknown. Qualities for individual bases were not recorded, and no much larger clone is one base off. Separate from the roughly 650-subject first cohort, the validation cohort of roughly 130 subjects was the group to which the donors belonged. Preparation of the library involved the immunoSEQ multiplex PCR assay. Turning to the authors' computational methods: A statistical classification framework was built to diagnose cytomegalovirus status from the catalog of TCR beta chain sequences. TCRdb provides this immuneACCESS table in a form limited to in-frame rearrangements. Some clones are lacking; in checked studies, under half of them reflect an unresolved V gene, and why the rest are absent is not known. V, J and clone size are taken as reported in that table, and D and trimming were inferred from the DNA itself. Across this sample there are about 180,000 clones, with around nine tenths seen only once. The leading ten clones occupy about 2.5% of the sample.

Reading from cysteine to phenylalanine, the CDR3 counts 16 amino acids. Only the CDR3 DNA is retained, 48 bases long and in frame from the first base. V trim: 5 bases; J trim: 0 bases; unmatched bases: 8. The germline V gene encodes CDR1 SQVTM and CDR2 ANQGSEA. The chain links TRBV29-1 with TRBJ2-2, with TRBD2 identical over 8 junction bases. The TCR sequence derives from a man younger than 35 in good health and CMV-seropositive. Sequencing input: PBMCs. The CDR3 here reads CSVIKTSGANTGELFF. The nucleotide sequence reads as follows: TGCAGCGTTATAAAAACTAGCGGAGCGAACACCGGGGAGCTGTTTTTT.